This T cell receptor beta chain was retrieved from a study of vaccination and CD4 T cells after COVID-19 (dated by TCRdb to 2022 to 2024). Describing the broader study: The convalescent cohort included six males and four females, with two Hispanic individuals, seven Caucasians, two Asians and one multiracial person. Participants got two doses of the Pfizer-BioNTech BNT162b2 vaccine (n=8) or two doses of the Moderna mRNA-1273 vaccine (n=2). Post-COVID blood samples from convalescent patients were collected a median of around 100 days after diagnosis, with a range of 35 to 161 days. Post-vaccine blood samples were obtained a median of approximately 70 days after the second vaccine dose, with a range of roughly 13 to 250 days. For stimulating the cultures, overlapping spike peptide pools were used, derived from SARS-CoV-2 as well as from the common cold coronaviruses HCoV-NL63, HCoV-OC43 and HCoV-229E. Control cultures received a CEFX viral epitope pool as the positive control, an HIV-1 Nef peptide pool as the negative control, or no peptide. The spike-specific CD4+ TCR repertoire was compared before and after mRNA vaccination in approximately ten COVID-19 convalescent patients and a handful of infection-naive healthy vaccine recipients. In an earlier paper using these donors, memory CD4+ T cell crossreactivity between SARS-CoV-2 and common cold coronavirus spike proteins was assessed at the TCR clonotype level.

Points the paper makes about the study in general: The median count of SARS-CoV-2-reactive clonotypes went up from some 23 after infection to a few dozen after vaccination, although the change was not significant. Nearly all vaccine-specific clones in convalescent patients (304 of 307) were mono-reactive for SARS-CoV-2 spike rather than cross-reactive with common cold coronaviruses. The number of convalescent patients in the study was relatively small, and the study did not examine early timepoints following natural infection. Among convalescent patients, a median around 86% of the SARS-CoV-2-reactive clones seen after vaccination appeared only after vaccination, which suggests priming specific to the vaccine.

The treatment or condition label corresponds to: roughly ten-day PBMC culture with coronavirus spike peptide pools or control peptides (ViraFEST assay). CD4+ T cells from unexposed donors were collected before the COVID-19 pandemic (2011-2018). The ViraFEST assay, used in the study, expanded antigen-specific T cells with peptide pools and then identified the expanded clonotypes through TCR sequencing. Over 1.5 million PBMCs per well were cultured in IMDM with roughly 4.8% human AB serum and 7.5 to 10 IU/ml IL-2, plus 10 ug/ml peptide pools. On days 3 and 7, half of the culture medium was replaced with fresh IL-2-containing medium. Once the cells had been in culture for around nine days, the EasySep CD4+ T cell isolation kit was used to isolate CD4+ T cells by negative selection. As cell numbers permitted, CD4+ T cells from unexposed donors were tested for reactivity to SARS-CoV-2 S and N and to four common cold coronavirus spike pools. PBMCs were separated from whole blood using Ficoll-Paque Plus gradient centrifugation and then either used fresh or cryopreserved at -140C. In general, triplicate wells were set up for every culture condition. The leukapheresis product used for the unexposed donors was purchased from a commercial source.

The library was produced with PCR. DNA from cultured CD4+ T cells was subjected to TCR sequencing with the Oncomine TCR Beta short-read assay at the Johns Hopkins FTIC core. The QIAamp micro DNA kit was used to extract genomic DNA from the cultured CD4+ T cells. Oncomine TCR Beta libraries made from cultured CD4+ T cells were pooled using unique dual indexes and sequenced on an Illumina iSeq 100. The published analysis was carried out like this. Non-productive sequences were filtered out, and CDR3s that did not start with C, did not end with F or W, or were shorter than 7 amino acids were discarded. Antigen-specific clonotypes were identified using the MANAFEST web application through comparison of peptide-stimulated wells with reference and other culture wells. For a clone to be called positive, the clone needed an FDR below 0.05, an odds ratio above 5, and a productive frequency above 0.1% in at least two of three replicate wells. Clonotypes that were significantly expanded in both SARS-CoV-2 spike wells and at least one common cold coronavirus spike condition were defined as cross-reactive. CDR3 homology was assessed with Levenshtein distances (stringdist) and unrooted phylogenetic trees (ape) in R version 3.6.1. The public reads were reanalyzed by TCRdb: fastp trimming at Q25, MiXCR alignment, in-frame beta chains only. Rows are unified per CDR3 protein, each entry keeping the most common DNA and genes. V and J calls and clone size were set by TCRdb, not the authors. The sample includes 8,700 or so distinct CDR3 sequences, with 25% to 35% observed a single time. Of the sample, around a quarter falls within the top ten clones.

As concerns this clonotype: No antigen is known for it. No much larger clone exists at a distance of one base, and base qualities are not known.

Including cysteine and phenylalanine, the CDR3 has 14 amino acids. Only the CDR3 portion is preserved as DNA: 42 bases, with reading frame beginning at the first base. Reading the germline V gene gives CDR1 SGDLS and CDR2 YYNGEE. Trimming at the junction amounts to 0 bases on V and 3 bases on J, and the germline ends lie 10 bases apart. This TCR derives from a human donor in good health. The sequenced material came from CD4+ T cells from blood, cultured in vitro. The chain links TRBV9 with TRBJ2-7, with the D gene uncertain. The base sequence is TGTGCCAGCAGCGTAGATTATAAGGGCTACGAGCAGTACTTC. The encoded protein is CASSVDYKGYEQYF.